This T cell receptor beta chain originates from a study of T cells after somatic rescue of genetic block. Germline-derived CDR1 and CDR2 are GTSNPN and SVGIG (reference sequence). J lost 5 bases, V lost 2 bases, and 9 bases had no gene match. CDR3 length equals 16 residues. Profiling relied on immunoSEQ multiplex PCR, and the TCRdb table lists in-frame clones only, not all of them. The profile covers about 12,000 clones, with 71% appearing a single time and 9.5% to 15% taken by the ten largest. Material: peripheral blood mononuclear cells (PBMCs). This TCR was recovered from a boy aged 5-17 years. The chain joins TRBV30 to TRBJ2-2; 9 bases map to TRBD1. The CDR3 region is CAWSHPGQGRTGELFF. The CDR3 DNA sequence: TGTGCCTGGAGTCACCCGGGACAGGGAAGAACCGGGGAGCTGTTTTTT.